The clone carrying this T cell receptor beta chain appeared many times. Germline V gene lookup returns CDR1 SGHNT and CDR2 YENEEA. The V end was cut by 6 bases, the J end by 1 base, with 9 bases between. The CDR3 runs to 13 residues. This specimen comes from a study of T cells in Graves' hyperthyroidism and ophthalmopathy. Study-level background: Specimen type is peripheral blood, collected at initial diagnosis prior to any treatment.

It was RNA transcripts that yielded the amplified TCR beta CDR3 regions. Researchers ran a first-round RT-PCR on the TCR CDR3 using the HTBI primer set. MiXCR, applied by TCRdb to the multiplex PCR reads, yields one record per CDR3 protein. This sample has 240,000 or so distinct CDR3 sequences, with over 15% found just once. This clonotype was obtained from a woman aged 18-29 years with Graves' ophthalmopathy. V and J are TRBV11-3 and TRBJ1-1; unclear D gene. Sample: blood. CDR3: CASRIPQNTEAFF. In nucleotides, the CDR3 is TGTGCCAGCAGAATCCCTCAGAACACTGAAGCTTTCTTT.